This T cell receptor beta chain is drawn from a study of early T cells in non-severe SARS-CoV-2 infection. Study summary: The authors sequenced bulk RNA from unsorted whole blood, leaving chains unpaired.

Germline V gene lookup returns CDR1 MNHEY and CDR2 SMNVEV (reference sequence). The J segment lost 7 bases and the V segment lost 6 bases, leaving 6 bases of the junction unmatched. The CDR3 is 15 amino acids. TCRdb reprocessed the 5' RACE reads via MiXCR and lists one record per CDR3 protein. The table lists around 84,000 distinct CDR3 sequences, roughly 10% of them singletons. This clonotype was detected only a few times. The rearrangement joins TRBV27 to TRBJ2-1, with 13 bases fitting TRBD2. This sequence originates from an adult who was a healthcare worker with PCR-confirmed SARS-CoV-2 infection or an uninfected control (not recorded which). Material: whole blood, obtained at baseline. The CDR3 sequence: CASSPGTSGKNEQFF. In DNA, the CDR3 is TGTGCCAGCAGCCCAGGGACTAGCGGGAAAAATGAGCAGTTCTTC.